Below are 6 T cell receptor beta chains sequenced from a single sample in a study of technical replicates of blood from a few donors. TCRdb keeps only in-frame clones here, not all; method: immunoSEQ multiplex PCR. The sample has 50,000 to 70,000 clones, around 95% seen once. Source material: PBMCs. These receptors all stem from a human donor in good health. Some clones in this sample may be carry-over from other donors' samples.

The chain carries TRBV18 and TRBJ2-4; 7 positions match TRBD1. V trimming: 3 bases; J trimming: 9 bases; junction bases outside the gene matches: 5. This CDR3 contains 13 residues. Germline loops: CDR1 KGHSH, CDR2 LQKENI. DNA of the CDR3: TGTGCCAGCTCACCGACAGGGACGGGCATTCAGTACTTC. This sequence encodes CASSPTGTGIQYF.

In this sample, this clone turned up once. J is TRBJ1-2 and V is TRBV7-8; 11 nucleotides align to TRBD1. This CDR3 contains 16 residues. V shed 5 bases, J shed 4 bases, and the junction held 9 bases outside the gene matches. The germline CDR1 and CDR2 sequences are SGHVS and FQNEAQ. This chain's CDR3 is CASSPGQGARVYGYTF. DNA of the CDR3: TGTGCCAGCAGCCCAGGACAGGGGGCTAGGGTCTATGGCTACACCTTC.

This chain joins TRBV10-2 and TRBJ2-7; 12 nucleotides match TRBD2. V lost 4 bases to trimming and J lost 6 bases; unmatched junction nucleotides: 13. The length of the CDR3 is 17 residues. Per the germline V gene, CDR1 is WSHSY and CDR2 is SAAADI. The CDR3 loop reads CASSANPGLAGNFEQYF. CDR3 DNA sequence: TGCGCCAGCAGTGCAAACCCAGGACTAGCGGGAAATTTCGAGCAGTACTTC.

DNA for the CDR3: TGTGCCAGCAGCCCCACAGGCCTCAATCAGCCCCAGCATTTT. Protein sequence: CASSPTGLNQPQHF. This sequence joins TRBV7-2 and TRBJ1-5; possible D gene TRBD1, 5 bases. V lost 5 bases, J lost 3 bases, and 11 bases lay in between. Germline V gene data show CDR1 as SGHTA and CDR2 as FQGNSA. There are 14 residues in the CDR3. The whole variable domain, remainder taken from reference TRBV7-2 and TRBJ1-5, is GAGVSQSPSNKVTEKGKDVELRCDPISGHTALYWYRQSLGQGLEFLIYFQGNSAPDKSGLPSDRFSAERTGGSVSTLTIQRTQQEDSAVYLCASSPTGLNQPQHFGDGTRLSIL.

The chain is built from TRBV21-1 and TRBJ2-7; the table calls TRBD2, which could not be checked here. TRBV21-1 is labeled a pseudogene. The CDR3 covers 14 residues. CDR3 sequence: CASNLGLANYEQYF. CDR3 bases: TGTGCCAGCAACCTCGGACTAGCCAACTACGAGCAGTACTTC.

This clone has a single count. The chain is built from TRBV9 and TRBJ2-1; D is perhaps TRBD2 (7 bases). The CDR3 runs 14 residues. Trimming cost V 0 bases and J 5 bases, with 9 bases left between them. Germline CDR1 SGDLS, CDR2 YYNGEE. CDR3 sequence (DNA): TGTGCCAGCAGCGTAGGGGGGGGCCACAATGAGCAGTTCTTC. It yields the protein CASSVGGGHNEQFF. The whole variable domain, remainder taken from reference TRBV9 and TRBJ2-1, is DSGVTQTPKHLITATGQRVTLRCSPRSGDLSVYWYQQSLDQGLQFLIQYYNGEERAKGNILERFSAQQFPDLHSELNLSSLELGDSALYFCASSVGGGHNEQFFGPGTRLTVL.